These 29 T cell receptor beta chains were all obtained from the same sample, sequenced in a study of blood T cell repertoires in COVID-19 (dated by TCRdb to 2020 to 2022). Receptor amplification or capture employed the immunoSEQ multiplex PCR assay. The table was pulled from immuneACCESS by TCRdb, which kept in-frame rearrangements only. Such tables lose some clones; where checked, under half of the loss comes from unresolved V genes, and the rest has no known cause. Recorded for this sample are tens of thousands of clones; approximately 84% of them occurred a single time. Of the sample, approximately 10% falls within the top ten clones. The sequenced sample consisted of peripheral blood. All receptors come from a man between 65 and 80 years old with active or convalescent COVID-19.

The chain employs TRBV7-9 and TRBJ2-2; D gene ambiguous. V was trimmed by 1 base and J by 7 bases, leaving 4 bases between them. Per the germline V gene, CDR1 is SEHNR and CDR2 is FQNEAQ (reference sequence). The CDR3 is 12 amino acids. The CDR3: CASSLVVGELFF. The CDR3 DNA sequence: TGTGCCAGCAGCTTAGTAGTCGGGGAGCTGTTTTTT.

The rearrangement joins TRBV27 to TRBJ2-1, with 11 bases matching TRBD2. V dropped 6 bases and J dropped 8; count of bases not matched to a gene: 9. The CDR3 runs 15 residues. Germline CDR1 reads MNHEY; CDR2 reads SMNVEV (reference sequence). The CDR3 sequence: CASSDRLAGFHEQFF. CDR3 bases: TGTGCCAGCAGCGACCGACTAGCGGGATTTCATGAGCAGTTCTTC.

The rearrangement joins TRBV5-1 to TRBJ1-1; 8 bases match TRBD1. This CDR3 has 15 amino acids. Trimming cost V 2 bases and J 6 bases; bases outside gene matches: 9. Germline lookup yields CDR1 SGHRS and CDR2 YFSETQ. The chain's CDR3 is CASSLTGGTGAEAFF. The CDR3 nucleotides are TGCGCCAGCAGCTTAACAGGGGGGACGGGAGCTGAAGCTTTCTTT.

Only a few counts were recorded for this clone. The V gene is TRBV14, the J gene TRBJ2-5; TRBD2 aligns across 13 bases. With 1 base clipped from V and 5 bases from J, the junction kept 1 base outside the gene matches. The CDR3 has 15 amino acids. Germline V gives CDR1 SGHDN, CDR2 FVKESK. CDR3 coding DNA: TGTGCCAGCAGCCAAGGGACTAGCGGGAGTGAGACCCAGTACTTC. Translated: CASSQGTSGSETQYF.

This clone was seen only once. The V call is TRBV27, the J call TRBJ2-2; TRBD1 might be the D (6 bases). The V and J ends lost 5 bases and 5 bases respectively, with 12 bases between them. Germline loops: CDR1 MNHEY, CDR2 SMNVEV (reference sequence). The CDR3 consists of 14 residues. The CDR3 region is CASSRQGSTGELFF. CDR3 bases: TGTGCCAGCAGTAGGCAGGGGAGTACCGGGGAGCTGTTTTTT.

The CDR3 DNA sequence: TGTGCCAGCAGCGGGGAGGGAAACACCATATATTTT. Residues: CASSGEGNTIYF. The chain recombines TRBV7-8 with TRBJ1-3, with no clear D. Deletions cut 5 bases from V and 4 bases from J, with 6 bases between. The length of the CDR3 is 12 residues. The germline V gene has CDR1 SGHVS and CDR2 FQNEAQ.

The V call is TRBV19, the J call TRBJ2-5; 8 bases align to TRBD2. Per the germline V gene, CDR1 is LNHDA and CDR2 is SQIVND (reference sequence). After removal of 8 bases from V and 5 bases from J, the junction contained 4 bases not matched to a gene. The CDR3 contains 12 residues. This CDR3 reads CASSGGGETQYF. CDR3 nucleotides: TGTGCCAGTTCTGGCGGGGGGGAGACCCAGTACTTC.

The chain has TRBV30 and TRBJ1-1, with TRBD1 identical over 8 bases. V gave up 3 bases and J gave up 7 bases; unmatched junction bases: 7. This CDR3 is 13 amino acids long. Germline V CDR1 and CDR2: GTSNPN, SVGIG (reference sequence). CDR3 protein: CAWSYHRGYEAFF. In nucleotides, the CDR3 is TGTGCCTGGAGCTACCACAGGGGGTATGAAGCTTTCTTT.

The CDR3 is CASSIIGGNQPQHF. The DNA of the CDR3 is TGTGCCAGTAGTATTATAGGGGGAAATCAGCCCCAGCATTTT. V gene TRBV19 combines with J gene TRBJ1-5, with a possible D match to TRBD1 (6 bases). This CDR3 comprises 14 residues. CDR1 and CDR2 from the germline V gene are LNHDA and SQIVND (reference sequence). The V and J ends lost 3 bases and 4 bases respectively, with 10 bases between them.

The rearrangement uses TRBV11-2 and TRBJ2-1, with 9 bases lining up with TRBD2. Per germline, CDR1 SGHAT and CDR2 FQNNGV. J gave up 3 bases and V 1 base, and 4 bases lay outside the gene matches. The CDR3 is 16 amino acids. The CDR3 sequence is CASSLAAGGIYNEQFF. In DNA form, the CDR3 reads TGTGCCAGCAGCTTAGCAGCGGGAGGAATCTACAATGAGCAGTTCTTC. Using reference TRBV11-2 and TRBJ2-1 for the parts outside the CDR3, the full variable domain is EAGVAQSPRYKIIEKRQSVAFWCNPISGHATLYWYQQILGQGPKLLIQFQNNGVVDDSQLPKDRFSAERLKGVDSTLKIQPAKLEDSAVYLCASSLAAGGIYNEQFFGPGTRLTVL.

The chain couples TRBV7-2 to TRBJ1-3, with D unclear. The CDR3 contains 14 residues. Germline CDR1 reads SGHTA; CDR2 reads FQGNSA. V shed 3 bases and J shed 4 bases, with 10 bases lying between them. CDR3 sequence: CASSFRFYGNTIYF. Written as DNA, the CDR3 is TGTGCCAGCAGCTTCAGGTTTTACGGAAACACCATATATTTT.

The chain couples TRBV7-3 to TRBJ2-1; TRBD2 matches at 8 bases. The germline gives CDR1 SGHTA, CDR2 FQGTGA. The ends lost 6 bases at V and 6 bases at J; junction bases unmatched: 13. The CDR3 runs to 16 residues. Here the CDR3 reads CASSMDGTRVFNEQFF. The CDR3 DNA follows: TGTGCCAGCAGTATGGACGGGACTAGGGTTTTCAATGAGCAGTTCTTC.

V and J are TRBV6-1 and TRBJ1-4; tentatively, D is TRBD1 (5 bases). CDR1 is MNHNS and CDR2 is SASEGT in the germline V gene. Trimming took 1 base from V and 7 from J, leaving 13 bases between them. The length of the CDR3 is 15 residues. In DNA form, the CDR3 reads TGTGCCAGCAGTGAAGTTTGGGGGGTAGGTGAAAAACTGTTTTTT. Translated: CASSEVWGVGEKLFF.

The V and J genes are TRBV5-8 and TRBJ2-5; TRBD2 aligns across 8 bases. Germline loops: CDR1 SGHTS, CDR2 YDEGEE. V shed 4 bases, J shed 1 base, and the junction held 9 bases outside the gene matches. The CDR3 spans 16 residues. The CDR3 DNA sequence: TGTGCCAGCAGCGCGATGGGTAGCGGGATCCAAGAGACCCAGTACTTC. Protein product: CASSAMGSGIQETQYF.

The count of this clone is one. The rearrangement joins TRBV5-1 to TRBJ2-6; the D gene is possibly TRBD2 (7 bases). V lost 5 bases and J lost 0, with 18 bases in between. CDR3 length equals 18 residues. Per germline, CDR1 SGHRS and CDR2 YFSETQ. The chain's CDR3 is CASRGSGGLSSGANVLTF. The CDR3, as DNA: TGCGCCAGCAGGGGATCGGGGGGCCTTAGCTCTGGGGCCAACGTCCTGACTTTC.

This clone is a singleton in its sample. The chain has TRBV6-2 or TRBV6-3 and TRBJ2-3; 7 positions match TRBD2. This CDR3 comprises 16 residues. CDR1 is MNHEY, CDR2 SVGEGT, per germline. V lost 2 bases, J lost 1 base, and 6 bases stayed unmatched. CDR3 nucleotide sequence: TGTGCCAGCAGTTACACCGGGAGGTACGGCACAGATACGCAGTATTTT. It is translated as CASSYTGRYGTDTQYF.

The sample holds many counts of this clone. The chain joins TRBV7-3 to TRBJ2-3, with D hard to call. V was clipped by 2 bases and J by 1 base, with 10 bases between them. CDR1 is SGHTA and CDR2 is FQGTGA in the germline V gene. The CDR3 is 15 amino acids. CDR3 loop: CASSLSGYRTDTQYF. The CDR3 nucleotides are TGTGCCAGCAGCTTATCAGGCTACCGCACAGATACGCAGTATTTT.

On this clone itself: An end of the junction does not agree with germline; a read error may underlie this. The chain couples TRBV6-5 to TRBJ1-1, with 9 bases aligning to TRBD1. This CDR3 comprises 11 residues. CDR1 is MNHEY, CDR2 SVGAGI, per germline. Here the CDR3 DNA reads TGTGCCAGCAGTTTCGGGGACAGGGAGGTTTTT. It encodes CASSFGDREVF.

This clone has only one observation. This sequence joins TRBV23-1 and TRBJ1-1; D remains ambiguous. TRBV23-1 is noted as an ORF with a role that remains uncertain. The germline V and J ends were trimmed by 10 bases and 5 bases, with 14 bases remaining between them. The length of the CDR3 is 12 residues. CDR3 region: CAINNGDTEAFF. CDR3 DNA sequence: TGCGCCATCAATAACGGGGATACTGAAGCTTTCTTT.

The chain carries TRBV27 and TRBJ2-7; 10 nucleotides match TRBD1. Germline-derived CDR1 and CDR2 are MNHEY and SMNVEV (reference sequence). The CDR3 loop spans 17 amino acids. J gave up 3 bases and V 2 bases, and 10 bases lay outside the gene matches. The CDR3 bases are TGTGCCAGCAGTTTACTGCCTCCGGGACAGGGGAGCTACGAGCAGTACTTC. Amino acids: CASSLLPPGQGSYEQYF.

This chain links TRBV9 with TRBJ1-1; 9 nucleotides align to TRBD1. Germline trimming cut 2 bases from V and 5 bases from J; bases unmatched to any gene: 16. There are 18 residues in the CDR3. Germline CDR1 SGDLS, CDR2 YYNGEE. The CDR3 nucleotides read TGTGCCAGCAGCGTCTACCCCAACAGGGGGCCTCTTGGAACTGAAGCTTTCTTT. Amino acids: CASSVYPNRGPLGTEAFF.

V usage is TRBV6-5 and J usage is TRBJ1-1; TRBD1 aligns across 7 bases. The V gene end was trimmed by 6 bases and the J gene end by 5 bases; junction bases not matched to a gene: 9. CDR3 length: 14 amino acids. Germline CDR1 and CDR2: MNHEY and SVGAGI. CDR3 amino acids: CASSLRTGRTEAFF. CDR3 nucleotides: TGTGCCAGCAGCCTACGGACAGGAAGGACTGAAGCTTTCTTT.

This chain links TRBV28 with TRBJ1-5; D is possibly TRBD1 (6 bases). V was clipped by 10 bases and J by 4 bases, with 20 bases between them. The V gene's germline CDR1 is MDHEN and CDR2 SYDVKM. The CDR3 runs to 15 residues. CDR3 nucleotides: TGTGCCACCGCCATTCTGGACAGCCCAAATCAGCCCCAGCATTTT. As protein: CATAILDSPNQPQHF.

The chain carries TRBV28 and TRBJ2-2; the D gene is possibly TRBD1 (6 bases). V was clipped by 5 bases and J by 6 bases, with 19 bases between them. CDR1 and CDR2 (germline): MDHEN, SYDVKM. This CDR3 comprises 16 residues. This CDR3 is CASSPYGQSYAGELFF. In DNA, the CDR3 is TGTGCCAGCAGTCCATACGGACAGTCTTATGCCGGGGAGCTGTTTTTT.

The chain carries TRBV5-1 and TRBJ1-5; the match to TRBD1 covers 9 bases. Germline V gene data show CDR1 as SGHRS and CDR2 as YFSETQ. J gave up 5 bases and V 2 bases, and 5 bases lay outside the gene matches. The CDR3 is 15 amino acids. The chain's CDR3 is CASSLQGAPDQPQHF. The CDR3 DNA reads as TGCGCCAGCAGCTTACAGGGGGCCCCCGATCAGCCCCAGCATTTT.

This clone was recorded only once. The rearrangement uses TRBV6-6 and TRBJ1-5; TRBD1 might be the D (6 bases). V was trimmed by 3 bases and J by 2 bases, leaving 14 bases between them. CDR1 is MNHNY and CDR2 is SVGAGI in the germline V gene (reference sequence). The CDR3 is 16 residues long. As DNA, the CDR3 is TGTGCCAGCAGTTATCCTCCCCGGACAGGCAATCAGCCCCAGCATTTT. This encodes CASSYPPRTGNQPQHF.

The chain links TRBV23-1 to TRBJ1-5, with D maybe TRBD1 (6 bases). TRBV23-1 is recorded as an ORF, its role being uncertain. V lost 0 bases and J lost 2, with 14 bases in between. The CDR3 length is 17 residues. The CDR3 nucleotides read TGCGCCAGCAGTCAATCGGGGGGGGCATGGGGCAATCAGCCCCAGCATTTT. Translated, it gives CASSQSGGAWGNQPQHF.

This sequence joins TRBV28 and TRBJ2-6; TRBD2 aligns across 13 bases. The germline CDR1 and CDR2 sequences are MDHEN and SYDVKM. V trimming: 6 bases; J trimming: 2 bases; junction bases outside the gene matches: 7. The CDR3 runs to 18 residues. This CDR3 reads CASSQGLAGVTGANVLTF. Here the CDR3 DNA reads TGTGCCAGCAGCCAAGGACTAGCGGGAGTAACTGGGGCCAACGTCCTGACTTTC.

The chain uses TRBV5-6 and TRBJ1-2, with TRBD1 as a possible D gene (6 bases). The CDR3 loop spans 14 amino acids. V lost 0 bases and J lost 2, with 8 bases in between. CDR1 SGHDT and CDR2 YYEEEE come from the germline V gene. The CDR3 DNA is TGTGCCAGCAGCTTGGGGACAGCAAACTATGGCTACACCTTC. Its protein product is CASSLGTANYGYTF. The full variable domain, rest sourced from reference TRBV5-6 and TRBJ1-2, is DAGVTQSPTHLIKTRGQQVTLRCSPKSGHDTVSWYQQALGQGPQFIFQYYEEEERQRGNFPDRFSGHQFPNYSSELNVNALLLGDSALYLCASSLGTANYGYTFGSGTRLTVV.